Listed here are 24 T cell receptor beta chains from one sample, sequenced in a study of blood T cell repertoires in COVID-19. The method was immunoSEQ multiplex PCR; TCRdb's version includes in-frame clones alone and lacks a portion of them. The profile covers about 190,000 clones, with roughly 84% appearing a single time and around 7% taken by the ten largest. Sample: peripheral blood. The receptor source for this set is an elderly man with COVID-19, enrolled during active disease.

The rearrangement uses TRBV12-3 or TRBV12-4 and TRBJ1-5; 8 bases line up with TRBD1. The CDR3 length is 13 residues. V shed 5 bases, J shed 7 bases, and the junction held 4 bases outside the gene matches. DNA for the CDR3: TGTGCCAGCAGTCTGGACAGGGTCCAGCCCCAGCATTTT. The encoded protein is CASSLDRVQPQHF.

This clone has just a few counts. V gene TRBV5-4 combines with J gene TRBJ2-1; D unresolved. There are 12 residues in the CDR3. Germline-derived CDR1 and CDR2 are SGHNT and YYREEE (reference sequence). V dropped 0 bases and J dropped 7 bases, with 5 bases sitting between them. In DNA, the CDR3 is TGTGCCAGCAGCTTGGAGCGTAATGAGCAGTTCTTC. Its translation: CASSLERNEQFF.

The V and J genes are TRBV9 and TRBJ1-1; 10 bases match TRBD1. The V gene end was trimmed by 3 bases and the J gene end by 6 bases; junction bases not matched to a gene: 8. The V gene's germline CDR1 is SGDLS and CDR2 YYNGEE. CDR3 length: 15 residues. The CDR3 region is CASSARQGAFAEAFF. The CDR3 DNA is TGTGCCAGCAGCGCAAGACAGGGGGCTTTCGCTGAAGCTTTCTTT. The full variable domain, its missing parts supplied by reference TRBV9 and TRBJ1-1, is DSGVTQTPKHLITATGQRVTLRCSPRSGDLSVYWYQQSLDQGLQFLIQYYNGEERAKGNILERFSAQQFPDLHSELNLSSLELGDSALYFCASSARQGAFAEAFFGQGTRLTVV.

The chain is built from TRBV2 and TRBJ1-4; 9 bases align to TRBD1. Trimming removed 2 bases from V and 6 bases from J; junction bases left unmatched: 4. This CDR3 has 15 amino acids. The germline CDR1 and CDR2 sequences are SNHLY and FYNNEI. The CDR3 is CASSEFRTGDEKLFF. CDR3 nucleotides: TGTGCCAGCAGTGAATTCCGGACAGGGGATGAAAAACTGTTTTTT.

The CDR3 bases are TGTGCCAGCAGTTTGGGGGGTTCCTACAATGAGCAGTTCTTC. This gives the protein CASSLGGSYNEQFF. The chain employs TRBV28 and TRBJ2-1, with D possibly being TRBD2 (6 bases). Trimming pared 3 bases from V and 1 base from J, leaving 7 bases between. The CDR3 loop spans 14 amino acids. Germline CDR1 and CDR2: MDHEN and SYDVKM.

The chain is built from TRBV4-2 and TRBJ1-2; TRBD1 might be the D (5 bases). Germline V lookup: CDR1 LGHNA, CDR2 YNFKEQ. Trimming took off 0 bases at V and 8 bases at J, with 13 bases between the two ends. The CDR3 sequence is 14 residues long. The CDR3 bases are TGTGCCAGCAGCCAAGATGGCGGGGGAGGAGGCTACACCTTC. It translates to CASSQDGGGGGYTF.

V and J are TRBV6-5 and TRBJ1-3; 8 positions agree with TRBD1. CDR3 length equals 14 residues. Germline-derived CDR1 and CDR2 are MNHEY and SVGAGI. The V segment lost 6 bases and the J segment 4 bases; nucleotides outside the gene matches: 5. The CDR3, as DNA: TGTGCCAGCAGCCGACAGGGGTGGGGAAACACCATATATTTT. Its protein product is CASSRQGWGNTIYF.

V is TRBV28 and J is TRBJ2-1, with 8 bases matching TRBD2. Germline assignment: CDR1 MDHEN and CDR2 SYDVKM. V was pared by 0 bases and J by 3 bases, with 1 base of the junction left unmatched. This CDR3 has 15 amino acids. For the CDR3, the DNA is TGTGCCAGCAGTTTATGGGCGGGGGGCTACAATGAGCAGTTCTTC. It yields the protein CASSLWAGGYNEQFF.

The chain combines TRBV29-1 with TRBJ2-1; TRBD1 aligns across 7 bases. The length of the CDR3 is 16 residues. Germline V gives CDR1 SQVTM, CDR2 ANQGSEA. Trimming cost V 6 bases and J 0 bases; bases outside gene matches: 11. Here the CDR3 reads CSVRSRQGVSYNEQFF. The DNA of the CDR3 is TGCAGCGTCCGCAGCCGACAGGGAGTCTCCTACAATGAGCAGTTCTTC.

This CDR3 reads CASSTTSGGQDTQYF. The CDR3 DNA reads as TGTGCCAGCAGTACGACTAGCGGGGGGCAAGATACGCAGTATTTT. The chain joins TRBV6-5 to TRBJ2-3; 13 nucleotides match TRBD2. Trimming took 5 bases from V and 5 from J; bases not matched to a gene: 4. This CDR3 contains 15 residues. CDR1 is MNHEY and CDR2 is SVGAGI in the germline V gene.

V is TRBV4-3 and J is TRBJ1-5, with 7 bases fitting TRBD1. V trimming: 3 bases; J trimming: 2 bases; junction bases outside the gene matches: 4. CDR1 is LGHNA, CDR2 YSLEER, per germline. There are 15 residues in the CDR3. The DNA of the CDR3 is TGCGCCAGCAGCCAGGAGGGGGCTGGCAATCAGCCCCAGCATTTT. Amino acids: CASSQEGAGNQPQHF.

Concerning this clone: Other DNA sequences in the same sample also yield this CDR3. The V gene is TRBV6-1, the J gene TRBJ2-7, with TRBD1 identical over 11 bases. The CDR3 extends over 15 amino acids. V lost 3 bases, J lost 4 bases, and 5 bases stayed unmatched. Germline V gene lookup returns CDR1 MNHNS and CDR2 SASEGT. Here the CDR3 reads CASSDRDRGSYEQYF. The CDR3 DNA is TGTGCCAGCAGTGACCGGGACAGGGGGTCTTACGAGCAGTACTTC.

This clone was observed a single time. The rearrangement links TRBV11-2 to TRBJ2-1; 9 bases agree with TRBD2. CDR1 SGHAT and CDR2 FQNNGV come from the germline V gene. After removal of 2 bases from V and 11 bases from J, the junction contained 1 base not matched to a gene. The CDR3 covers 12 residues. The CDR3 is CASSLLAGKQFF. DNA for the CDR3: TGTGCCAGCAGCTTACTAGCGGGGAAGCAGTTCTTC. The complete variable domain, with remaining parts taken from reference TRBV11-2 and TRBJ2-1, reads EAGVAQSPRYKIIEKRQSVAFWCNPISGHATLYWYQQILGQGPKLLIQFQNNGVVDDSQLPKDRFSAERLKGVDSTLKIQPAKLEDSAVYLCASSLLAGKQFFGPGTRLTVL.

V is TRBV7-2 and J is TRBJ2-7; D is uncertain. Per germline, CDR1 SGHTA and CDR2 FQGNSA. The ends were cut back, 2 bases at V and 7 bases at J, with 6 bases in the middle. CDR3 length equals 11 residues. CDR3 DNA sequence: TGTGCCAGCAGCTTATCGGAGGAGCAGTACTTC. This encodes CASSLSEEQYF.

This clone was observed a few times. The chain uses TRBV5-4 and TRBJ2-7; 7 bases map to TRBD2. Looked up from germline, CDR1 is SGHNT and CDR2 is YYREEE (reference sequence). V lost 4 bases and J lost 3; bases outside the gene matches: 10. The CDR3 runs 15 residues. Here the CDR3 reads CASSPDVGGGYEQYF. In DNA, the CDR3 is TGTGCCAGCAGCCCCGACGTAGGCGGGGGCTACGAGCAGTACTTC.

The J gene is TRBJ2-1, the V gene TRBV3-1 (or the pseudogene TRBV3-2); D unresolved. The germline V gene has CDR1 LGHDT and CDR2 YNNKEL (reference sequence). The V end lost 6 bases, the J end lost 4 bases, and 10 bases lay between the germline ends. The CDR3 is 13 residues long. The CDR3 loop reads CASRRQSYNEQFF. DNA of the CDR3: TGTGCCAGCAGGAGGCAATCTTACAATGAGCAGTTCTTC.

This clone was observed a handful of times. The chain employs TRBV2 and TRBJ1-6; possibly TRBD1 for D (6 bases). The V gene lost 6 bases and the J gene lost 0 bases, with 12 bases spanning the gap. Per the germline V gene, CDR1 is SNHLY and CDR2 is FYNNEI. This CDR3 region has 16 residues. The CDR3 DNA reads TGTGCCAGCAGCGTGGACAGTGGCTCCTATAATTCACCCCTCCACTTT. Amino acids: CASSVDSGSYNSPLHF.

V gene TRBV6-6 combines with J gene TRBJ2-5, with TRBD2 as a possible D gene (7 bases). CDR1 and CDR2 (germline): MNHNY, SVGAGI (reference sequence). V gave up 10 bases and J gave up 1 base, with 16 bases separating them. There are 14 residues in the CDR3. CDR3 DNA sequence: TGTGCCACCCGAGGGGGGGTTAGCCAAGAGACCCAGTACTTC. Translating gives CATRGGVSQETQYF.

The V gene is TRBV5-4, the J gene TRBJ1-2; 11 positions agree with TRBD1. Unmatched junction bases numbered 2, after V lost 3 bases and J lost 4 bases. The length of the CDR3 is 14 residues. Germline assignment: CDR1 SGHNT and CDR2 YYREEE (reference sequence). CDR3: CASSSGQGGYGYTF. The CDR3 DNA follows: TGTGCCAGCAGCTCGGGACAGGGGGGCTATGGCTACACCTTC.

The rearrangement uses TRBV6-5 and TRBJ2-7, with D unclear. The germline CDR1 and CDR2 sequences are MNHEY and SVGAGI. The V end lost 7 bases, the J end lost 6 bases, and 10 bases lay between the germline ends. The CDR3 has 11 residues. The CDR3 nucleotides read TGTGCCAGCACCACTTTTTCCGAGCAGTACTTC. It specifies CASTTFSEQYF.

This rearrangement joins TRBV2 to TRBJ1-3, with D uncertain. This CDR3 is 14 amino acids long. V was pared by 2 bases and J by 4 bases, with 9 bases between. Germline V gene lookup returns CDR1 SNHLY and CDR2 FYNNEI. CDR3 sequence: CASSERGWGNTIYF. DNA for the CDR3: TGTGCCAGCAGTGAACGGGGTTGGGGAAACACCATATATTTT.

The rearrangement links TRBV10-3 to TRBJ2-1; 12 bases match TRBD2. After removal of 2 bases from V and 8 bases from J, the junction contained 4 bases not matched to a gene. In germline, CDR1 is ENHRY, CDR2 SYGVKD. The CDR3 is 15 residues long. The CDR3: CAISENLAGGYEQFF. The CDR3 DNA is TGTGCCATCAGTGAGAACCTAGCGGGGGGGTATGAGCAGTTCTTC.

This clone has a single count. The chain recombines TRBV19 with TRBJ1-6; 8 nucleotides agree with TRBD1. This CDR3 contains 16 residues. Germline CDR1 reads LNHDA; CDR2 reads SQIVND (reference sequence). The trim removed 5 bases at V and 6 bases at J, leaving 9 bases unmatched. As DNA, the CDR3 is TGTGCCAGTAGTCCCCAGACAGGGGTCTTTAATTCACCCCTCCACTTT. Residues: CASSPQTGVFNSPLHF.

The CDR3 loop reads CASSQPGQGTEKLFF. In nucleotides, the CDR3 is TGTGCCAGCAGCCAGCCGGGACAGGGTACTGAAAAACTGTTTTTT. The chain couples TRBV5-5 to TRBJ1-4, with 9 bases identical to TRBD1. The germline CDR1 and CDR2 sequences are SGHKS and YYEKEE (reference sequence). This CDR3 contains 15 residues. V trimming: 4 bases; J trimming: 7 bases; junction bases outside the gene matches: 8.